This T cell receptor (beta chain) was captured by sequencing in a study of cytomegalovirus exposure and HLA in healthy donors. Study in general: Of the donors genotyped, approximately 400 in all, 81% fell in the Caucasian-associated ancestry cluster.

CDR1 is SGHTA and CDR2 is FQGNSA in the germline V gene. The CDR3 extends over 15 amino acids. The J segment lost 7 bases and the V segment lost 1 base, leaving 5 bases of the junction unmatched. PCR used 60 Vbeta primers and 13 Jbeta primers. The repertoire was sequenced with immunoSEQ multiplex PCR; TCRdb's copy has only in-frame clones and lacks some. This sample has fewer than 200,000 clones; approximately 78% occur once, and the top ten carry approximately 0.78%. The source is a woman younger than 35 in good health and CMV-seronegative. Specimen: PBMCs. The V gene is TRBV7-2, the J gene TRBJ2-2; 8 bases agree with TRBD2. CDR3 protein: CASSLGFREGGELFF. For the CDR3, the DNA is TGTGCCAGCAGCTTAGGGTTTCGGGAGGGCGGGGAGCTGTTTTTT.